This T cell receptor (beta chain) was recorded in a study of control samples from healthy donors and cancer patients. The method was immunoSEQ multiplex PCR; TCRdb's version includes in-frame clones alone and lacks a portion of them. This sample carries about 97,000 clones, around nine tenths of them seen once, and the ten largest clones take 7.8%. Deletions cut 8 bases from V and 7 bases from J, with 21 bases between. Germline V CDR1 and CDR2: MDHEN, SYDVKM. The CDR3 runs 14 residues. Source material: blood. This chain joins TRBV28 and TRBJ2-7; D gene uncertain. The TCR comes from a man aged 25 to 40 in good health. The CDR3 spells CASSNNGALREQYF. The CDR3 region has the DNA TGTGCCAGCTCTAACAACGGAGCCCTCCGAGAGCAGTACTTC.